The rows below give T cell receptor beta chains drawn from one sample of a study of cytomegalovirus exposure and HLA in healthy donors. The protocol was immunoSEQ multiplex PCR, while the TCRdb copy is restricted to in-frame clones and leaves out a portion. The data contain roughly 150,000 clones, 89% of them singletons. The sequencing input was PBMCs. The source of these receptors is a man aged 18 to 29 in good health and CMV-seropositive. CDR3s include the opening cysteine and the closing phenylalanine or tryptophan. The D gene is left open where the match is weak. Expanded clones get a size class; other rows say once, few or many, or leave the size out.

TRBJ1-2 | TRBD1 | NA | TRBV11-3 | CASSSATGQSNYGYTF | TGTGCCAGCAGCTCAGCAACGGGACAGAGTAACTATGGCTACACCTTC
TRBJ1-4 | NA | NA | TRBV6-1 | CASRDLGKLFF | TGTGCCAGCAGGGACTTAGGAAAACTGTTTTTT
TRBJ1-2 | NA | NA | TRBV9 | CASSVANAPRVYGYTF | TGTGCCAGCAGCGTAGCAAACGCCCCACGGGTCTATGGCTACACCTTC
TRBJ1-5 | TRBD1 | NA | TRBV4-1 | CASSSYRGINQPQHF | TGCGCCAGCAGCTCCTACAGGGGAATCAATCAGCCCCAGCATTTT
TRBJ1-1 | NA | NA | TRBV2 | CASSGQSEPTEAFF | TGTGCCAGCAGTGGACAGAGCGAACCCACTGAAGCTTTCTTT
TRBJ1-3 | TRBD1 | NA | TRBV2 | CASRGTGVSGNTIYF | TGTGCCAGCAGGGGGACAGGGGTCTCTGGAAACACCATATATTTT
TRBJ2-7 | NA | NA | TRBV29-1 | CSVGRDTWTGYEQYF | TGCAGCGTTGGTCGGGACACTTGGACGGGCTACGAGCAGTACTTC
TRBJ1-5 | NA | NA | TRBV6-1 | CASSGQVGYSNQPQHF | TGTGCCAGCAGTGGACAGGTTGGGTATAGCAATCAGCCCCAGCATTTT
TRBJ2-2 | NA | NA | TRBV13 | CASRRGLNTGELFF | TGTGCCAGCAGACGCGGACTTAACACCGGGGAGCTGTTTTTT
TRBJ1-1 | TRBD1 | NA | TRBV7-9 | CASNRGSMNTEAFF | TGTGCCAGCAACAGGGGATCCATGAACACTGAAGCTTTCTTT
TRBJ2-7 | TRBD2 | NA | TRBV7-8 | CASSPRTSWDEQYF | TGTGCCAGCAGCCCCCGGACTAGCTGGGACGAGCAGTACTTC
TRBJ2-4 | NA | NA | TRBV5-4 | CASSLEQGDGIQYF | TGTGCCAGCAGCTTGGAACAGGGTGACGGCATTCAGTACTTC
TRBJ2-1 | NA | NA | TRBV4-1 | CASSRLTGNEQFF | TGCGCCAGCAGCCGCCTCACCGGCAATGAGCAGTTCTTC
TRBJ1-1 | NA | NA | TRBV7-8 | CASSLGPYRVTEAFF | TGTGCCAGCAGCTTAGGACCTTACAGGGTCACTGAAGCTTTCTTT
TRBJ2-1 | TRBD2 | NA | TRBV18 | CASSGLAGGPYNEQFF | TGTGCCAGCTCAGGTTTAGCGGGAGGGCCTTACAATGAGCAGTTCTTC
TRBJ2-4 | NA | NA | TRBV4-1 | CASSLGGGYSGENIQYF | TGCGCCAGCAGCCTAGGGGGGGGGTACAGTGGGGAAAACATTCAGTACTTC
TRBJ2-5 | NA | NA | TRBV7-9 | CASSLGELAALETQYF | TGTGCCAGCAGCTTAGGGGAACTAGCAGCTTTGGAGACCCAGTACTTC
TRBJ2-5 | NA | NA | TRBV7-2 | CASSPLGSWSLETQYF | TGTGCCAGCAGCCCCCTTGGGAGTTGGTCGTTAGAGACCCAGTACTTC
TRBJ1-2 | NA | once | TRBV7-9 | CASSETSSQTYGYTF | TGTGCCAGCAGCGAAACCTCGAGCCAAACCTATGGCTACACCTTC
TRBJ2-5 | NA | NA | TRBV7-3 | CASSLGGGQETQYF | TGTGCCAGCAGCTTGGGGGGAGGTCAAGAGACCCAGTACTTC
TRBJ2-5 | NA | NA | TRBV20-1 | CSATTSETQYF | TGCAGTGCTACCACATCAGAGACCCAGTACTTC
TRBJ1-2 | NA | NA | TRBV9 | CASSSSGINYGYTF | TGTGCCAGCAGCTCGTCCGGGATCAACTATGGCTACACCTTC
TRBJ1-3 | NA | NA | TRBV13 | CASSFIGNTIYF | TGTGCCAGCAGCTTTATTGGAAACACCATATATTTT
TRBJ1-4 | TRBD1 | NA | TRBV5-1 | CASSLTGQGTEELFF | TGCGCCAGCAGCTTGACCGGACAGGGGACTGAGGAACTGTTTTTT
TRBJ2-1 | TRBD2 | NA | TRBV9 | CASSVVAGGSSEQFF | TGTGCCAGCAGCGTAGTGGCGGGAGGGTCCAGTGAGCAGTTCTTC
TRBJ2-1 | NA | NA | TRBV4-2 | CASSQDTTIRGNEQFF | TGTGCCAGCAGCCAAGATACGACTATCCGGGGCAATGAGCAGTTCTTC
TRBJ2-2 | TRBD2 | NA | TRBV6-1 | CASSEHSSGRAAGELFF | TGTGCCAGCAGTGAGCACTCTAGCGGGAGGGCTGCCGGGGAGCTGTTTTTT
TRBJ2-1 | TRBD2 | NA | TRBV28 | CASSLTSGLPQFF | TGTGCCAGCAGTTTAACTAGCGGACTACCGCAGTTCTTC
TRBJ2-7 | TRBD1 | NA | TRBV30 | CAWSGGDRVSSYEQYF | TGTGCCTGGAGTGGTGGCGACAGGGTAAGCTCCTACGAGCAGTACTTC
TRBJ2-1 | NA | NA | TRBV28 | CASSRQIGSYNEQFF | TGTGCCAGCAGCCGACAGATTGGCTCCTACAATGAGCAGTTCTTC
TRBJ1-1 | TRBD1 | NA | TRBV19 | CASTLGQANTEAFF | TGTGCCAGTACCCTGGGACAGGCAAACACTGAAGCTTTCTTT
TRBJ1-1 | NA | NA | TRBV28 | CASSLTDRNTEAFF | TGTGCCAGCAGTTTAACGGACAGAAACACTGAAGCTTTCTTT
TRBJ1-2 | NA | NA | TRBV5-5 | CASSLRGGRTAGPRNYGYTF | TGTGCCAGCAGCTTGCGCGGAGGCCGGACGGCGGGGCCCCGTAACTATGGCTACACCTTC
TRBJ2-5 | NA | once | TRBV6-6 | CASSFQGPGQETQYF | TGTGCCAGCAGTTTCCAGGGTCCCGGTCAAGAGACCCAGTACTTC
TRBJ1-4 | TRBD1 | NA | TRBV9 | CASSSRDRGTEKLFF | TGTGCCAGCAGCTCCCGGGACAGGGGTACCGAAAAACTGTTTTTT
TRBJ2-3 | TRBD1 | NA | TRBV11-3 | CASSLSPGTGGRTDTQYF | TGTGCCAGCAGCTTAAGTCCCGGGACAGGGGGCAGAACAGATACGCAGTATTTT
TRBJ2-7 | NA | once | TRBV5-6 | CASSLVGAANRYEQYF | TGTGCCAGCAGCTTAGTAGGAGCGGCGAACCGTTACGAGCAGTACTTC
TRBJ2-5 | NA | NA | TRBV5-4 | CASSFHREETQYF | TGTGCCAGCAGCTTTCATCGAGAAGAGACCCAGTACTTC
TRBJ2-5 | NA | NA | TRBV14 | CASSQGLTGKETQYF | TGTGCCAGCAGCCAGGGGCTTACAGGGAAGGAGACCCAGTACTTC
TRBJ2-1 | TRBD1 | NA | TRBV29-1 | CSVAPTGYEQFF | TGCAGCGTGGCACCGACAGGGTATGAGCAGTTCTTC
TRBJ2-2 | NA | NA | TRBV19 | CASSIETVNTGELFF | TGTGCCAGTAGTATAGAAACAGTAAACACCGGGGAGCTGTTTTTT
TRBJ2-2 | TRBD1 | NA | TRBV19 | CASSPPRDRGPGELFF | TGTGCCAGTAGTCCGCCCCGGGACAGGGGGCCCGGGGAGCTGTTTTTT
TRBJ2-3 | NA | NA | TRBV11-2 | CASSLIRGTDTQYF | TGTGCCAGCAGCTTAATCAGGGGCACAGATACGCAGTATTTT
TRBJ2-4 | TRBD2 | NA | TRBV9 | CASSPGTGLARNIQYF | TGTGCCAGCAGCCCAGGCACGGGACTAGCAAGAAACATTCAGTACTTC
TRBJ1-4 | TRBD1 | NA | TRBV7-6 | CASSQDRGGEKLFF | TGTGCCAGCAGCCAGGACAGGGGAGGAGAAAAACTGTTTTTT
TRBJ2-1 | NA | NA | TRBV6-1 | CASTPGSSYNEQFF | TGTGCCAGCACCCCAGGTAGCTCCTACAATGAGCAGTTCTTC
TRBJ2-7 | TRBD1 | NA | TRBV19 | CASSPRQGASYEQYF | TGTGCCAGTAGTCCCCGACAGGGGGCGTCCTACGAGCAGTACTTC
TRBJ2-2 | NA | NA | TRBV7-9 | CASSSYETGELFF | TGTGCCAGCAGCTCCTACGAGACCGGGGAGCTGTTTTTT
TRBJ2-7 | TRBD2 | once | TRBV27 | CASKQMGTSRGEQYF | TGTGCCAGCAAACAAATGGGGACTAGCCGAGGCGAGCAGTACTTC
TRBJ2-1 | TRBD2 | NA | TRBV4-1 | CASSQVSGRSDEQFF | TGCGCCAGCAGCCAAGTTAGCGGGAGATCGGATGAGCAGTTCTTC
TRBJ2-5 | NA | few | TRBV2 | CASSPLETQYF | TGTGCCAGCAGCCCCCTTGAGACCCAGTACTTC
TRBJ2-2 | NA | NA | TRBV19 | CASSIVSWAGTGELFF | TGTGCCAGTAGTATTGTGAGTTGGGCGGGCACCGGGGAGCTGTTTTTT
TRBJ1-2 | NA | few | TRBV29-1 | CSVRPRVGGNYGYTF | TGCAGCGTCCGCCCGAGGGTAGGGGGTAACTATGGCTACACCTTC
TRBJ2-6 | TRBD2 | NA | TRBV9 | CASSVLAGIAGGANVLTF | TGTGCCAGCAGCGTTCTGGCAGGGATAGCGGGTGGGGCCAACGTCCTGACTTTC
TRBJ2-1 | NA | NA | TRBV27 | CASSPLGASYNEQFF | TGTGCCAGCAGTCCCCTAGGGGCATCCTACAATGAGCAGTTCTTC
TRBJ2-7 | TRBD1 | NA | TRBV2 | CASRTGGYEQYF | TGTGCCAGCAGGACAGGGGGCTACGAGCAGTACTTC